Presented here are 19 T cell receptor beta chains from one specimen sequenced in a study of read filtering for tumor transcriptome and immune sequencing. The library was built from about 400 ng RNA with molecular barcoded adaptors for alpha/delta and beta/gamma chains. Each CDR3 protein gets one entry after TCRdb re-called the reads with MiXCR. The profile covers 30,000 to 40,000 distinct CDR3 sequences, with less than 15% appearing a single time and roughly 18% taken by the ten largest. The sequenced sample was a population of CD138-negative cells sorted from bone marrow. The source of these receptors is a donor at least 40 years old with multiple myeloma.

This clonotype was found a few times. The rearrangement uses TRBV27 and TRBJ2-3; maybe TRBD1 (5 bases). In germline, CDR1 is MNHEY, CDR2 SMNVEV (reference sequence). The CDR3 has 13 amino acids. V dropped 5 bases and J dropped 1 base, with 7 bases sitting between them. The CDR3 here is CASSIRGTDTQYF. CDR3 in DNA: TGTGCCAGCAGTATCAGGGGCACAGATACGCAGTATTTT.

This clonotype was seen at least ten times. The chain carries TRBV9 and TRBJ2-5; 7 bases map to TRBD2. This CDR3 is 15 amino acids long. Germline assignment: CDR1 SGDLS and CDR2 YYNGEE. The ends lost 0 bases at V and 1 base at J; junction bases unmatched: 3. CDR3 in DNA: TGTGCCAGCAGCGTAGCAGCGGGGTTCCAAGAGACCCAGTACTTC. Translated, it gives CASSVAAGFQETQYF.

The genes are TRBV2 and TRBJ1-5; 9 bases are shared with TRBD1. Germline V lookup: CDR1 SNHLY, CDR2 FYNNEI. CDR3 length equals 13 residues. With 6 bases clipped from V and 7 bases from J, the junction kept 4 bases outside the gene matches. CDR3: CASSGTGGQPQHF. The CDR3, as DNA: TGTGCCAGCAGCGGTACAGGGGGCCAGCCCCAGCATTTT.

In this sample, this clonotype turned up many times. V usage is TRBV6-1 and J usage is TRBJ2-1; D gene unclear. Trimming pared 4 bases from V and 7 bases from J, leaving 17 bases between. The CDR3 has 15 amino acids. In germline, CDR1 is MNHNS, CDR2 SASEGT. The CDR3 nucleotides are TGTGCCAGCAGTGTATCAGCTGGCACACGAAATGAGCAGTTCTTC. The encoded protein is CASSVSAGTRNEQFF.

In the case of this clonotype: This may stem from a read error, because a much larger clone lies one nucleotide away. The chain carries TRBV7-7 and TRBJ2-5; possibly TRBD1 for D (5 bases). Germline V gene lookup returns CDR1 SSHAT and CDR2 FNYEAQ (reference sequence). The CDR3 is 13 residues long. The CDR3 loop is CGSSLTGQETQYF. The CDR3, as DNA: TGTGGTAGCAGCCTCACAGGACAAGAGACCCAGTACTTC.

This clonotype was recorded many times. The chain is built from TRBV15 and TRBJ1-1; possibly TRBD1 for D (5 bases). CDR1 and CDR2 (germline): LNHNV, YYDKDF (reference sequence). This CDR3 region has 15 residues. Deletions cut 0 bases from V and 1 base from J, with 9 bases between. In nucleotides, the CDR3 is TGTGCCACCAGCAGAGATCGGGGACCGAACACTGAAGCTTTCTTT. Translating it yields CATSRDRGPNTEAFF.

In its sample, this clonotype was seen many times. V is TRBV6-2 or TRBV6-3 and J is TRBJ2-1; D not certain. The CDR3 spans 14 residues. V was shortened by 2 bases and J by 5 bases, with 10 bases between the two germline ends. The germline gives CDR1 MNHEY, CDR2 SVGEGT. Written as DNA, the CDR3 is TGTGCCAGCAGTTACCGATCGTCAAACAATGAGCAGTTCTTC. Its translation is CASSYRSSNNEQFF.

This clonotype was seen repeatedly, ten times or more. The chain links TRBV2 to TRBJ2-5, with D possibly matching TRBD1 (6 bases). The CDR3 has 14 amino acids. V was trimmed by 4 bases and J by 5 bases, leaving 14 bases between them. The germline V gene has CDR1 SNHLY and CDR2 FYNNEI. Here the CDR3 reads CASSGQGTWETQYF. The DNA for the CDR3 is TGTGCCAGCAGTGGGCAGGGGACCTGGGAGACCCAGTACTTC.

This clonotype was seen ten or more times. The rearrangement uses TRBV10-3 and TRBJ1-5, with no clear D. Trimming removed 5 bases at V and 5 bases at J, with 10 bases between. This CDR3 region has 13 residues. The germline V gene encodes CDR1 ENHRY and CDR2 SYGVKD. CDR3 coding DNA: TGTGCCATCAGTCCGACGGACGATCAGCCCCAGCATTTT. It specifies CAISPTDDQPQHF.

This clonotype was detected ten times or more. This chain links TRBV29-1 with TRBJ1-1; TRBD1 might be the D (6 bases). Germline V lookup: CDR1 SQVTM, CDR2 ANQGSEA. The CDR3 extends over 12 amino acids. Deletions cut 8 bases from V and 5 bases from J, with 15 bases between. This CDR3 reads CSSTRGGTEAFF. The CDR3 nucleotides are TGCAGCTCGACCCGAGGGGGAACTGAAGCTTTCTTT.

There are many counts of this clonotype. This chain connects TRBV12-3 or TRBV12-4 to TRBJ1-1; D is possibly TRBD1 (6 bases). This CDR3 is 16 amino acids long. V gave up 3 bases and J gave up 1 base, with 15 bases separating them. The CDR3 nucleotides are TGTGCCAGCAGTTTTTTAGGGGGGAAGGGGAACACTGAAGCTTTCTTT. This translates into CASSFLGGKGNTEAFF.

This clonotype was seen only a few times. The J gene is TRBJ1-2, the V gene TRBV2; 8 bases agree with TRBD1. Germline CDR1 is SNHLY and CDR2 is FYNNEI. V shed 4 bases, J shed 3 bases, and the junction held 4 bases outside the gene matches. The CDR3 loop spans 14 amino acids. The CDR3 loop reads CASSGTGWDYGYTF. CDR3 bases: TGTGCCAGCAGTGGGACAGGGTGGGACTATGGCTACACCTTC.

This clonotype was observed at least ten times. The rearrangement links TRBV7-9 to TRBJ1-2; D not certain. Trimming shortened V by 3 bases and J by 5 bases, and 10 bases separated the two germline ends. Germline V CDR1 and CDR2: SEHNR, FQNEAQ (reference sequence). The CDR3 consists of 13 residues. The CDR3 DNA follows: TGTGCCAGCAGCTTTATAGGTCCTTATGGCTACACCTTC. Protein product: CASSFIGPYGYTF.

This clonotype came up a few times. The rearrangement uses TRBV5-1 and TRBJ2-7; D not resolved. V was trimmed by 4 bases and J by 2 bases, leaving 16 bases between them. CDR1 and CDR2 from the germline V gene are SGHRS and YFSETQ. The length of the CDR3 is 15 residues. The CDR3 nucleotides are TGCGCCAGCAGCCTTGGCCCCGCTGAAGCCTACGAGCAGTACTTC. Translating it yields CASSLGPAEAYEQYF. Based on the CDR3 plus reference TRBV5-1 and TRBJ2-7, the full variable domain is KAGVTQTPRYLIKTRGQQVTLSCSPISGHRSVSWYQQTPGQGLQFLFEYFSETQRNKGNFPGRFSGRQFSNSRSEMNVSTLELGDSALYLCASSLGPAEAYEQYFGPGTRLTVT.

This clonotype came up once. Because the CDR3 is missing its conserved closing phenylalanine or tryptophan, this is likely a read error. V usage is TRBV7-9 and J usage is TRBJ2-3; D ambiguous. CDR1 and CDR2 (germline): SEHNR, FQNEAQ (reference sequence). Trimming removed 5 bases at V and 2 bases at J, with 5 bases between. The CDR3 extends over 12 amino acids. This CDR3 reads CASSPYTDTQYS. In DNA form, the CDR3 reads TGTGCCAGCAGCCCATACACAGATACGCAGTATTCT.

This clonotype was recorded many times. V gene TRBV5-1 combines with J gene TRBJ2-1; a weak D match, TRBD1 (6 bases). The ends were cut back, 4 bases at V and 9 bases at J, with 11 bases in the middle. The CDR3 covers 12 residues. Germline assignment: CDR1 SGHRS and CDR2 YFSETQ. This CDR3 is CASSLQGPEQFF. The DNA for the CDR3 is TGCGCCAGCAGCCTACAGGGACCTGAGCAGTTCTTC.

The sample holds many counts of this clonotype. This rearrangement joins TRBV7-9 to TRBJ2-1; D is uncertain. CDR3 length equals 11 residues. V was cut by 3 bases and J by 7 bases, with 4 bases left in between. CDR1 SEHNR and CDR2 FQNEAQ come from the germline V gene (reference sequence). In DNA form, the CDR3 reads TGTGCCAGCAGCTTTGGGAATGAGCAGTTCTTC. It encodes CASSFGNEQFF.

This clonotype was counted ten times or more. Sequence at one end of the junction differs from germline and may be a read error. The chain employs TRBV27 and TRBJ1-4; 9 bases are a match to TRBD1. CDR1 and CDR2 (germline): MNHEY, SMNVEV (reference sequence). The CDR3 spans 19 residues. CDR3 protein: CASSLSRAQGARANEKLFF. In nucleotides, the CDR3 is TGTGCCAGCAGTCTATCGCGGGCACAGGGGGCGCGAGCTAATGAAAAACTGTTTTTT.

The table lists this clonotype with many counts. This sequence joins TRBV6-5 and TRBJ2-3, with TRBD1 as a possible D gene (7 bases). The CDR3 extends over 12 amino acids. V was pared by 7 bases and J by 7 bases, with 12 bases between. CDR1 is MNHEY, CDR2 SVGAGI, per germline. Here the CDR3 DNA reads TGTGCCAGCATGGAGGGGGCAAATACGCAGTATTTT. Its translation: CASMEGANTQYF.